This TCR beta chain was obtained from a study of blood T cell repertoires in COVID-19 (TCRdb year 2020). For the study in its entirety: Samples covering the acute and convalescent phases of COVID-19 were provided by collaborators in the United States, Italy and Spain. Subjects who had been exposed to COVID-19, were actively infected with it, or had recovered from it provided the deeply sampled blood TCRbeta repertoires that made up the dataset. The material from the prospective study consisted of cDNA or gDNA derived from T cells, B-cell-depleted T cells, or PBMCs. The samples were drawn from two sources: the first 160 participants of the ongoing ImmuneRACE study, and 1,200 or so subjects contributed by 6 global collaborators. Where available, HLA class I and class II types were taken from metadata supplied by the sample provider and were not determined by assay-based typing. A de-identified subject ID, COVID-19 status, age in years and sex were almost always included in the sample metadata. The repertoires were made available in a free public database intended to serve as a resource for research on the immune response to SARS-CoV-2. General conclusions and limits of the study: The amount of clinical and demographic metadata varied by source and participant and was provided uncurated.

TCRbeta CDR3 regions were amplified from genomic DNA by means of the immunoSEQ Assay, a bias-controlled multiplex PCR. The original methods were these. The number of nucleated cells in each sample was estimated by amplification of reference gene primers within the assay. Sequence reads were collapsed and filtered to measure the absolute abundance of every unique TCRbeta CDR3 rearrangement. For each sample, productive Simpson clonality was calculated by taking the square root of Simpson's diversity index across productive rearrangements. Sourced from immuneACCESS, this table was stored by TCRdb with only in-frame sequences that have V and J called. A share of the clones is absent; for the studies checked, an unresolved V gene accounts for under half, and the remainder has no known explanation. V and J calls plus clone size are reproduced from that table; the DNA served to infer D and trimming. The sample yields 150,000 to 200,000 clones; 82% were counted once. More than 9.5% of the sample rests with the top ten.

Points on this clone: Its antigen is still unknown. Base quality data are lacking; no much larger clone is found one base away.

In the prospective study, participants were roughly 18 to 95 years old, resided in approximately 22 geographic areas of the United States, and were enrolled through a virtual design. To assign participants to cohorts, the prospective study relied on clinical history that participants themselves reported in a screening survey and a study questionnaire. Recovered participants in ImmuneRACE Cohort 3 were defined as having two consecutive negative NP/OP PCR tests, clearance from a healthcare professional, or resolution of symptoms. In the prospective study, mobile phlebotomists collected whole blood, serum and a nasopharyngeal or oropharyngeal swab from each participant. Prospective study participants could optionally give additional blood draws and questionnaires over a roughly 2-month period. Before DNA extraction, blood samples from the prospective study were shipped at room temperature or frozen.

Via the germline V gene (reference sequence), CDR1 is MNHEY and CDR2 SMNVEV. Deletion took 8 bases off V and 4 bases off J, with a span of 14 bases between the germline ends. Including cysteine and phenylalanine, the CDR3 has 13 amino acids. Only the CDR3 part of the read is kept: 39 bases, read in frame from the first base. This TCR was sampled from a man aged 50-60 years who had recovered from COVID-19. This receptor chain uses TRBV27 and TRBJ1-1; TRBD1 is possibly the D segment (5 matching bases). The specimen sequenced was PBMCs or T cells enriched from blood (not recorded which). The sequenced DNA is TGTGCCAGCTGGGGCGGGGGTTCCACTGAAGCTTTCTTT. It translates to CASWGGGSTEAFF.